A selection of T cell receptor beta chains follows, all from one sample in a study of shared T cell receptors in the human thymus. Repertoires were generated with immunoSEQ multiplex PCR, while TCRdb's copy carries only in-frame clones and drops some. The repertoire includes under 700,000 clones, around three quarters of them detected once, and approximately 0.013% sits in the top ten. These same data were also listed under a study on human thymus T cells.

Sequencing was done on a sample of thymocytes. The receptors originated from a boy younger than two with a congenital heart defect. CDR3s include the opening cysteine and the closing phenylalanine or tryptophan. Fields, in order: clone size, CDR3 length, J gene, V gene, D gene, CDR3 DNA, CDR3 protein. A D gene is named only where the DNA matches it firmly. Clone size is shown for a subset of rows, as once, few, many or a class of expanded clone.

-,17,TRBJ2-7,TRBV27,TRBD2,TGTGCCAGCAGTTTATTGCCCGGGACTAGCGGGTACTACGAGCAGTACTTC,CASSLLPGTSGYYEQYF
-,16,TRBJ2-5,TRBV5-4,TRBD2,TGTGCCAGCAGCTCCGACCACCGGGGGGAGAAGGAGACCCAGTACTTC,CASSSDHRGEKETQYF
few,15,TRBJ1-5,TRBV4-1,TRBD1,TGCGCCAGCAGCCAGTCGGGACAGGGTGGTCAGCCCCAGCATTTT,CASSQSGQGGQPQHF
-,15,TRBJ1-1,TRBV28,TRBD1,TGTGCCAGCAGTATCTACCGGGACAGGGGCACTGAAGCTTTCTTT,CASSIYRDRGTEAFF
-,14,TRBJ1-1,TRBV10-3,-,TGTGCCATCAGTGCCCGGACAGAGAACACTGAAGCTTTCTTT,CAISARTENTEAFF
-,14,TRBJ2-2,TRBV29-1,TRBD2,TGCAGCGTTGAGGCTAGCGGGCCCACCGGGGAGCTGTTTTTT,CSVEASGPTGELFF
-,13,TRBJ1-2,TRBV11-3,-,TGTGCCAGCAGCTCCAGACAGTTCCTTGGCTACACCTTC,CASSSRQFLGYTF
-,15,TRBJ2-4,TRBV27,TRBD1,TGTGCCAGCAGTTGGACAGGGGGCGCGAGAAACATTCAGTACTTC,CASSWTGGARNIQYF
-,13,TRBJ2-7,TRBV11-2,-,TGTGCCAGCAGCTTAGGCCATTTCGGCGAGCAGTACTTC,CASSLGHFGEQYF
-,13,TRBJ1-4,TRBV6-1,-,TGTGCCAGTAGCCCGGGGGGGGATGAAAAACTGTTTTTT,CASSPGGDEKLFF
-,15,TRBJ2-7,TRBV28,TRBD2,TGTGCCAGCAGTTTATCAGCGGGAGGGCCCTACGAGCAGTACTTC,CASSLSAGGPYEQYF
-,14,TRBJ2-1,TRBV6-6,TRBD1,TGTGCCAGCACCTGGACAGGGACCCACAATGAGCAGTTCTTC,CASTWTGTHNEQFF
-,14,TRBJ2-3,TRBV6-5,-,TGTGCCAGCAGTTATGCGGGATGGGCAGATACGCAGTATTTT,CASSYAGWADTQYF
-,12,TRBJ2-1,TRBV6-6,TRBD1,TGTGCCAGCGGCGCAGGGGGAAATGAGCAGTTCTTC,CASGAGGNEQFF
few,16,TRBJ2-7,TRBV18,TRBD1,TGTGCCAGCTCACCCCCGGGCACAGGGGGACCCCAAGGGCAGTACTTC,CASSPPGTGGPQGQYF
-,17,TRBJ1-1,TRBV25-1,TRBD1,TGTGCCAGCAGTGAACTCCCGGGACAGGGGGTGAACACTGAAGCTTTCTTT,CASSELPGQGVNTEAFF
-,13,TRBJ2-3,TRBV25-1,-,TGTGCCAGCATAGGAGGGAGCACAGATACGCAGTATTTT,CASIGGSTDTQYF
-,15,TRBJ2-7,TRBV5-1,TRBD2,TGCGCCAGCAGCCGGACCCGGGAGGGAGCCTACGAGCAGTACTTC,CASSRTREGAYEQYF
-,15,TRBJ2-3,TRBV5-6,-,TGTGCCAGCAGCTTACCTCGGGAGATGGCAGATACGCAGTATTTT,CASSLPREMADTQYF
-,18,TRBJ1-5,TRBV4-2,TRBD1,TGTGCCAGCAGCCAACCGAATTGGGGGACAGGGAGGAATCAGCCCCAGCATTTT,CASSQPNWGTGRNQPQHF
-,15,TRBJ2-7,TRBV28,-,TGTGCCAGCAGTTTCCGGCGGGGAAGCTCCTACGAGCAGTACTTC,CASSFRRGSSYEQYF
-,17,TRBJ2-6,TRBV14,-,TGTGCCAGCAGCCGGACAGAATCTTGGCCTGGGGCCAACGTCCTGACTTTC,CASSRTESWPGANVLTF
few,12,TRBJ1-2,TRBV30,TRBD1,TGTGCCTGGAGTGTACGGACAGGGAGCTCTACCTTC,CAWSVRTGSSTF
-,18,TRBJ2-7,TRBV7-9,-,TGTGCCAGCAGCTCTGCGGTTGGGGGTAGCGGACATGAGTACGAGCAGTACTTC,CASSSAVGGSGHEYEQYF
-,16,TRBJ2-7,TRBV7-7,-,TGTGCTAGCAGCTTAGCGATGAGGAACAGGGTCTACGAGCAGTACTTC,CASSLAMRNRVYEQYF
-,17,TRBJ2-5,TRBV25-1,-,TGTGCCAGCAGTGAATGGTCCCCCACAGGGAGTAGAGAGACCCAGTACTTC,CASSEWSPTGSRETQYF
-,12,TRBJ2-7,TRBV7-3,-,TGTGCCAGCAGCCTGAGCTCCTACGAGCAGTACTTC,CASSLSSYEQYF
-,15,TRBJ2-3,TRBV5-1,-,TGCGCCAGCAGCTTGGAAAGGGGAAGCACAGATACGCAGTATTTT,CASSLERGSTDTQYF
few,11,TRBJ2-3,TRBV20-1,TRBD1,TGCAGTGCCCAACAGGGGAATACGCAGTATTTT,CSAQQGNTQYF
-,14,TRBJ1-2,TRBV4-3,TRBD1,TGCGCCAGCAGCCGCCTAGGGGGCCGGCGGGGCTACACCTTC,CASSRLGGRRGYTF
-,11,TRBJ2-7,TRBV27,-,TGTGCCAGCATCTCTAGTGGCGAGCAGTCCTTC,CASISSGEQSF
-,16,TRBJ1-5,TRBV5-1,-,TGCGCCAGCAGCTTGGGCGGGATAGAGGGCAATCAGCCCCAGCATTTT,CASSLGGIEGNQPQHF
-,15,TRBJ2-5,TRBV10-1,-,TGCGCCAGCAGTGAGTCGAACGGGGTCCAAGAGACCCAGTACTTC,CASSESNGVQETQYF
-,16,TRBJ2-7,TRBV5-1,-,TGCGCCACCCTGAGGAGGGGTGCCGTGACGACCTACGAGCAGTACTTC,CATLRRGAVTTYEQYF
few,15,TRBJ1-2,TRBV4-1,-,TGCGCCAGCAGCCAAGAGAGGGGAGGCAGGGTTGGCTACACCTTC,CASSQERGGRVGYTF
-,12,TRBJ2-7,TRBV7-9,-,TGTGCCAGCACCCGATGGAGTGGGGAGCAGTACTTC,CASTRWSGEQYF
-,17,TRBJ2-1,TRBV9,TRBD2,TGTGCCAGCAGCGCTCTTGGACTAGCGACGGGTTGGAATGAGCAGTTCTTC,CASSALGLATGWNEQFF
-,15,TRBJ2-7,TRBV29-1,TRBD2,TGCAGCGTTGAAGATCGGACTAGCGGGGCCTACGAGCAGTACTTC,CSVEDRTSGAYEQYF
-,15,TRBJ2-1,TRBV28,-,TGTGCCAGCCTCCGTCCAGGGTTATCCTACAATGAGCAGTTCTTC,CASLRPGLSYNEQFF
-,14,TRBJ2-7,TRBV4-1,-,TGCGCCAGCAGCCAACAGAGATTAGGGGACGAGCAGTACTTC,CASSQQRLGDEQYF
-,15,TRBJ2-7,TRBV7-9,TRBD2,TGTGCCAGCAGTAGCGGGAGGGTGAGCTCCTACGAGCAGTACTTC,CASSSGRVSSYEQYF
few,17,TRBJ2-1,TRBV7-2,TRBD2,TGTGCCAGCAGCTCCCAGACTAGCCCGAGCTCCTACAATGAGCAGTTCTTC,CASSSQTSPSSYNEQFF